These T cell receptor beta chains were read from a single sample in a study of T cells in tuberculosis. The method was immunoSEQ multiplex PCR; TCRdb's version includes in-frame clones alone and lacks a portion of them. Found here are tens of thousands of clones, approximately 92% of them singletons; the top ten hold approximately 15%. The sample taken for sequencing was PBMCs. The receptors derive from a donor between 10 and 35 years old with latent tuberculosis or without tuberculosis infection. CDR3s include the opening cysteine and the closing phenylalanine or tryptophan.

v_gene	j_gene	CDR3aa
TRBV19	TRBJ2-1	CASSIGGYNEQFF
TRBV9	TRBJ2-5	CASSPRGETQYF
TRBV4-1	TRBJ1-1	CASSQGEQVGHTEAFF
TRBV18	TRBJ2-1	CASSPTGLNTYNEQFF
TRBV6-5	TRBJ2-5	CASSRDWREKTQYF
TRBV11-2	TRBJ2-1	CASSLGGGLRPSYNEQFF
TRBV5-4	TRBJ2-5	CASSLKPRGVKETQYF
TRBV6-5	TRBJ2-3	CASTLTGTDTQYF
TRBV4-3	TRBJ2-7	CASSPGLGYEQYF
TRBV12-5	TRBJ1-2	CASGSSPGTGYGYTF